The clone carrying this TCR beta chain occurred many times. TCRdb re-analysed the PCR reads in MiXCR, keeping a single row per CDR3 protein. This sample has around 480,000 distinct CDR3 sequences, with 20% to 25% found just once. With 8 bases removed from V and 9 bases from J, the gap between germline ends came to 17 bases. CDR1 and CDR2 from the germline V gene are MNHNY and SVGAGI (reference sequence). The CDR3 length is 13 residues. The source of the sample is a study of molecular identifiers for immune sequencing clone quantification. Sequencing was carried out using naive CD8+ T cells from blood, with Jurkat cell RNA spiked in. Subset denoted: FACS-sorted CD8+CD4-CCR7+CD45RA+ naive T cells. The rearrangement joins TRBV6-6 to TRBJ2-1, with D possibly matching TRBD1 (5 bases). The clonotype comes from a human donor in good health. Some libraries in this study had Jurkat cell RNA spiked in. CDR3 sequence (DNA): TGTGCCAGCGGGGCGGCCCCCCACGGTGAGCAGTTCTTC. Translated, it gives CASGAAPHGEQFF.